The 23 T cell receptor beta chains in this list originate from one sample, sequenced in a study of vaccination effects on CD4 cells after COVID-19. TCRdb's table, derived via immunoSEQ multiplex PCR, lists solely in-frame clones and lacks some. The sample carries tens of thousands of clones, about two thirds recorded once. When around nine days of culture had elapsed, CD4+ T cells were isolated. No cognate antigen is known for these TCRs. Material: CD4+ T cells from PBMCs cultured without peptide, obtained before COVID-19 vaccination. These receptors came from a human donor who had a prior SARS-CoV-2 infection.

This chain links TRBV5-1 with TRBJ1-1, with D uncertain. Germline CDR1 is SGHRS and CDR2 is YFSETQ. The CDR3 covers 13 residues. Trimming took off 4 bases at V and 2 bases at J, with 9 bases between the two ends. CDR3 residues: CASSPGSNTEAFF. CDR3 DNA sequence: TGCGCCAGCAGCCCCGGGAGTAACACTGAAGCTTTCTTT.

The chain joins TRBV18 to TRBJ1-2, with no clear D. Trimming cost V 5 bases and J 7 bases, with 23 bases left between them. CDR3 length: 16 residues. In germline, CDR1 is KGHSH, CDR2 LQKENI. CDR3 protein: CASSATPQTIDSGYTF. CDR3 nucleotide sequence: TGTGCCAGCTCAGCTACTCCACAGACCATTGACTCTGGCTACACCTTC. Supplemented by reference TRBV18 and TRBJ1-2, the full variable domain reads NAGVMQNPRHLVRRRGQEARLRCSPMKGHSHVYWYRQLPEEGLKFMVYLQKENIIDESGMPKERFSAEFPKEGPSILRIQQVVRGDSAAYFCASSATPQTIDSGYTFGSGTRLTVV.

The chain links TRBV11-3 to TRBJ2-2; 10 positions match TRBD1. In germline, CDR1 is SGHNT, CDR2 YENEEA. The V segment lost 3 bases and the J segment 6 bases; nucleotides outside the gene matches: 4. The CDR3 loop spans 15 amino acids. The CDR3 loop is CASSLGTGEAGELFF. CDR3 in DNA: TGTGCCAGCAGCTTGGGGACAGGGGAAGCCGGGGAGCTGTTTTTT.

The chain has TRBV19 and TRBJ1-1; D possibly corresponds to TRBD1 (5 bases). The CDR3 totals 14 residues. V lost 3 bases, J lost 4 bases, and 12 bases lay in between. CDR1 is LNHDA and CDR2 is SQIVND in the germline V gene (reference sequence). The CDR3 coding sequence is TGTGCCAGTAGTATTATAGGACACGGCACTGAAGCTTTCTTT. Protein product: CASSIIGHGTEAFF. The complete variable domain, with remaining parts taken from reference TRBV19 and TRBJ1-1, reads DGGITQSPKYLFRKEGQNVTLSCEQNLNHDAMYWYRQDPGQGLRLIYYSQIVNDFQKGDIAEGYSVSREKKESFPLTVTSAQKNPTAFYLCASSIIGHGTEAFFGQGTRLTVV.

The sample holds a few counts of this clone. The chain is built from TRBV11-2 and TRBJ1-6, with 10 bases lining up with TRBD1. CDR3 length: 16 residues. The V gene's germline CDR1 is SGHAT and CDR2 FQNNGV. V was clipped by 4 bases and J by 5 bases; unmatched bases: 5. The CDR3 coding sequence is TGTGCCAGCAGCTCCCGGACAGGGGGGGATAATTCACCCCTCCACTTT. It translates to CASSSRTGGDNSPLHF.

This chain uses TRBV6-2 or TRBV6-3 with TRBJ2-2, with D perhaps matching TRBD2 (6 bases). The CDR3 consists of 14 residues. Germline V CDR1 and CDR2: MNHEY, SVGEGT. Trimming stripped 5 bases from V and 6 bases from J, with 13 bases between. The chain's CDR3 is CASSRLVGSGELFF. The CDR3 coding sequence is TGTGCCAGCAGTCGACTAGTAGGATCCGGGGAGCTGTTTTTT.

This chain connects TRBV2 to TRBJ1-6; TRBD1 might be the D (5 bases). Per germline, CDR1 SNHLY and CDR2 FYNNEI. The germline V and J ends were trimmed by 4 bases and 0 bases, with 10 bases remaining between them. The CDR3 has 16 amino acids. In DNA form, the CDR3 reads TGTGCCAGCAGTGCCCGGGGGGGCTCCTATAATTCACCCCTCCACTTT. Translated, it gives CASSARGGSYNSPLHF. The full variable domain, completed using reference TRBV2 and TRBJ1-6, is EPEVTQTPSHQVTQMGQEVILRCVPISNHLYFYWYRQILGQKVEFLVSFYNNEISEKSEIFDDQFSVERPDGSNFTLKIRSTKLEDSAMYFCASSARGGSYNSPLHFGNGTRLTVT.

The chain has TRBV2 and TRBJ2-7; D perhaps matches TRBD1 (6 bases). The V end lost 5 bases, the J end lost 0 bases, and 8 bases lay between the germline ends. The CDR3 sequence is 13 residues long. The germline gives CDR1 SNHLY, CDR2 FYNNEI. The CDR3 sequence: CASSTGTSYEQYF. In DNA, the CDR3 is TGTGCCAGCAGTACAGGGACCTCCTACGAGCAGTACTTC.

The rearrangement joins TRBV18 to TRBJ2-5, with TRBD1 as a possible D gene (6 bases). CDR3 length: 17 residues. The V gene's germline CDR1 is KGHSH and CDR2 LQKENI. V was shortened by 3 bases and J by 7 bases, with 24 bases between the two germline ends. CDR3 DNA sequence: TGTGCCAGCTCACCCCGCCGGGACACCGGCCAGATTAGGACCCAGTACTTC. It codes for CASSPRRDTGQIRTQYF.

The chain carries TRBV2 and TRBJ2-1; TRBD1 matches 7 bases. The CDR3 loop spans 15 amino acids. The J segment lost 3 bases and the V segment lost 6 bases, leaving 8 bases of the junction unmatched. From germline, CDR1 is SNHLY and CDR2 FYNNEI. CDR3 nucleotide sequence: TGTGCCAGCAGCCTCTACAGGGGTGGCTACAATGAGCAGTTCTTC. It specifies CASSLYRGGYNEQFF.

This sequence joins TRBV7-2 and TRBJ1-2; the match to TRBD1 covers 9 bases. Germline V gene data show CDR1 as SGHTA and CDR2 as FQGNSA. The CDR3 spans 16 residues. J lost 3 bases, V lost 5 bases, and 10 bases had no gene match. CDR3 sequence (DNA): TGTGCCAGCAGCCTTAACAGGGGGCAGTATGACTATGGCTACACCTTC. Its translation: CASSLNRGQYDYGYTF.

This rearrangement joins TRBV19 to TRBJ2-1, with 12 nucleotides matching TRBD2. The CDR3 has 17 residues. CDR1 and CDR2 from the germline V gene are LNHDA and SQIVND (reference sequence). V was pared by 6 bases and J by 5 bases, with 11 bases of the junction left unmatched. CDR3 sequence (DNA): TGTGCCAGTAGAAAACGGACGACTAGCGGGGGAAACAATGAGCAGTTCTTC. It translates to CASRKRTTSGGNNEQFF.

J is TRBJ1-3 and V is TRBV6-5, with a weak D call TRBD1 (6 bases). Germline V gene lookup returns CDR1 MNHEY and CDR2 SVGAGI. This CDR3 has 15 amino acids. Trimming removed 4 bases from V and 0 bases from J, with 10 bases in between. The CDR3 nucleotides read TGTGCCAGCAGTTTAACCAGGGGCTCTGGAAACACCATATATTTT. Protein: CASSLTRGSGNTIYF.

This clone appeared once. This chain joins TRBV12-3 or TRBV12-4 and TRBJ2-1; D not resolved. This CDR3 has 13 residues. The V end lost 3 bases, the J end lost 4 bases, and 7 bases lay between the germline ends. The chain's CDR3 is CASSLADYNEQFF. DNA for the CDR3: TGTGCCAGCAGTTTGGCAGATTACAATGAGCAGTTCTTC.

The chain is built from TRBV4-3 and TRBJ2-2, with a weak D call TRBD1 (5 bases). CDR1 and CDR2 (germline): LGHNA, YSLEER. Trimming pared 0 bases from V and 5 bases from J, leaving 16 bases between. The CDR3 is made up of 17 amino acids. CDR3 protein: CASSQDWGGARTGELFF. The CDR3 coding sequence is TGCGCCAGCAGCCAAGATTGGGGTGGGGCGAGGACCGGGGAGCTGTTTTTT.

Only a few counts were recorded for this clone. The genes are TRBV5-1 and TRBJ1-6; D remains unclear. The CDR3 extends over 14 amino acids. Germline lookup yields CDR1 SGHRS and CDR2 YFSETQ. V lost 2 bases and J 7 bases, leaving 10 bases between the germline ends. CDR3 loop: CASSFSARNSPLHF. CDR3 in DNA: TGCGCCAGCAGCTTTTCGGCGAGAAATTCACCCCTCCACTTT.

The chain uses TRBV11-3 and TRBJ2-6; D unclear. Germline V gene data show CDR1 as SGHNT and CDR2 as YENEEA. CDR3 length: 15 residues. The germline V and J ends were trimmed by 9 bases and 4 bases, with 16 bases remaining between them. The CDR3 is CARPVPLTGANVLTF. The CDR3 DNA is TGTGCCAGACCCGTCCCTCTTACAGGGGCCAACGTCCTGACTTTC.

The chain links TRBV7-2 to TRBJ2-5; D gene unclear. The CDR3 sequence is 14 residues long. V dropped 0 bases and J dropped 5 bases, with 10 bases sitting between them. Germline CDR1 and CDR2: SGHTA and FQGNSA. The CDR3 DNA reads as TGTGCCAGCAGCTTAGCAGGGCCCGGTGAGACCCAGTACTTC. It yields the protein CASSLAGPGETQYF.

The V and J genes are TRBV11-2 and TRBJ2-7, with 8 bases lining up with TRBD2. The CDR3 spans 14 residues. CDR1 is SGHAT and CDR2 is FQNNGV in the germline V gene. The V gene end was trimmed by 5 bases and the J gene end by 3 bases; junction bases not matched to a gene: 6. This CDR3 is CASSRTSLNYEQYF. The DNA of the CDR3 is TGTGCCAGCAGCAGGACTAGCCTAAACTACGAGCAGTACTTC. Combining the CDR3 with reference TRBV11-2 and TRBJ2-7 gives the whole variable domain EAGVAQSPRYKIIEKRQSVAFWCNPISGHATLYWYQQILGQGPKLLIQFQNNGVVDDSQLPKDRFSAERLKGVDSTLKIQPAKLEDSAVYLCASSRTSLNYEQYFGPGTRLTVT.

The chain couples TRBV29-1 to TRBJ2-5; 8 bases map to TRBD1. Germline V gives CDR1 SQVTM, CDR2 ANQGSEA. The CDR3 covers 12 residues. V lost 2 bases to trimming and J lost 7 bases; unmatched junction nucleotides: 3. The CDR3, as DNA: TGCAGCGTTGAAAACAGGGGGGTGACCCAGTACTTC. It codes for CSVENRGVTQYF.

The gene calls are TRBV5-5 and TRBJ2-7, with D tentatively TRBD2 (6 bases). V was clipped by 1 base and J by 1 base, with 12 bases between them. The CDR3 has 15 residues. Looked up from germline, CDR1 is SGHKS and CDR2 is YYEKEE (reference sequence). In DNA form, the CDR3 reads TGTGCCAGCAGCTTGCGCGGGGTAGGGTCCTACGAGCAGTACTTC. Protein: CASSLRGVGSYEQYF.

The chain joins TRBV5-8 to TRBJ2-1; TRBD2 aligns across 8 bases. From germline, CDR1 is SGHTS and CDR2 YDEGEE. The J segment lost 9 bases and the V segment lost 4 bases, leaving 12 bases of the junction unmatched. The CDR3 covers 15 residues. CDR3 bases: TGTGCCAGCAGCGTACCGGGACTAGTGAGAGGTGAGCAGTTCTTC. This gives the protein CASSVPGLVRGEQFF.

The V and J genes are TRBV6-1 and TRBJ2-3, with 11 bases identical to TRBD1. There are 15 residues in the CDR3. V shed 6 bases and J 4 bases; nucleotides not matched to a gene: 6. Germline V CDR1 and CDR2: MNHNS, SASEGT. The CDR3 nucleotides are TGTGCCAGCAGGGGACAGGGGGTCGGCCCAGATACGCAGTATTTT. Translation gives CASRGQGVGPDTQYF.